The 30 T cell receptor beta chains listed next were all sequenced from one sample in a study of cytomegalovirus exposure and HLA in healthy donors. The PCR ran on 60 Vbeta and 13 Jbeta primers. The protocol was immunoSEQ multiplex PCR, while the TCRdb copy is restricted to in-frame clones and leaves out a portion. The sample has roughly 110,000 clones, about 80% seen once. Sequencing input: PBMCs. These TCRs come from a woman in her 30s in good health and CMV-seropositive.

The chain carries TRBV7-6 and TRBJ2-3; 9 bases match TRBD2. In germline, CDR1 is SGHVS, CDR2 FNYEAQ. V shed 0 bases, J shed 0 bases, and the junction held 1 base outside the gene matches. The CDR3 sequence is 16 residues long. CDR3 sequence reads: CASSLASGRSTDTQYF. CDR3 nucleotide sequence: TGTGCCAGCAGCTTAGCTAGCGGGAGAAGCACAGATACGCAGTATTTT.

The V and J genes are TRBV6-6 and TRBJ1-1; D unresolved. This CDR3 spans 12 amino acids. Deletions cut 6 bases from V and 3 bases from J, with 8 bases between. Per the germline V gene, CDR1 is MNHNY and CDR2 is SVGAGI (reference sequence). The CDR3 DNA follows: TGTGCCAGCAGCCAAGACTACACTGAAGCTTTCTTT. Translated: CASSQDYTEAFF.

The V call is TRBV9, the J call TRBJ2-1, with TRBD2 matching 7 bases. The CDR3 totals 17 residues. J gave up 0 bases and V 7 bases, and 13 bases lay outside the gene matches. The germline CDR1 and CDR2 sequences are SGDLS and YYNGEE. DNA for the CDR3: TGTGCCAGCGGAGCGAAGTCGGGACTACTCTCCTACAATGAGCAGTTCTTC. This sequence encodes CASGAKSGLLSYNEQFF.

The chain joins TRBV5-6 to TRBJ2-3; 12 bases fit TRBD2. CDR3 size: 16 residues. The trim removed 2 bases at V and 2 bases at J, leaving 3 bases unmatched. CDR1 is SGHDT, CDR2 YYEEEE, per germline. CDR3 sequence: CASSFGLAGFTDTQYF. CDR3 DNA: TGTGCCAGCAGCTTTGGACTAGCGGGGTTCACAGATACGCAGTATTTT.

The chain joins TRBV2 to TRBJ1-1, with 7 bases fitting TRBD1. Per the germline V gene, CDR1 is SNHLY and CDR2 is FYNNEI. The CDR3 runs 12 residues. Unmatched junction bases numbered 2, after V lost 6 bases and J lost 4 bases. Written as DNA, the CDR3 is TGTGCCAGCAGGTCAGGGGGCACTGAAGCTTTCTTT. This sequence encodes CASRSGGTEAFF. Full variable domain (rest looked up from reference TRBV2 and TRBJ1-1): EPEVTQTPSHQVTQMGQEVILRCVPISNHLYFYWYRQILGQKVEFLVSFYNNEISEKSEIFDDQFSVERPDGSNFTLKIRSTKLEDSAMYFCASRSGGTEAFFGQGTRLTVV.

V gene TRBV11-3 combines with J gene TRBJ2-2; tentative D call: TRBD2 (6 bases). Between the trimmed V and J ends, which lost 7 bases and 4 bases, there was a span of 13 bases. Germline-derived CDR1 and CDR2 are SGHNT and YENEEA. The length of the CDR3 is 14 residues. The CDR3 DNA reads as TGTGCCAGCATCGTCCTGGGGGGCACCGGGGAGCTGTTTTTT. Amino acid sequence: CASIVLGGTGELFF.

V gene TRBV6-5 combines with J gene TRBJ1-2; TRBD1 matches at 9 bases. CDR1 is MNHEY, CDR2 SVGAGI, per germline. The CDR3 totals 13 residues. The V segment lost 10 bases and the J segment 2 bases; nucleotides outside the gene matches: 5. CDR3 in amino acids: CATSGTGNYGYTF. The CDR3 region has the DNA TGTGCCACCTCCGGGACAGGGAACTATGGCTACACCTTC.

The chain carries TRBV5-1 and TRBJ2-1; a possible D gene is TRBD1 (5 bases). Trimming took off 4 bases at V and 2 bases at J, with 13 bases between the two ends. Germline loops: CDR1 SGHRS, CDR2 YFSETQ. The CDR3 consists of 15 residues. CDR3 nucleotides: TGCGCCAGCAGCCTCGACAGTCGTACCTACAATGAGCAGTTCTTC. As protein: CASSLDSRTYNEQFF.

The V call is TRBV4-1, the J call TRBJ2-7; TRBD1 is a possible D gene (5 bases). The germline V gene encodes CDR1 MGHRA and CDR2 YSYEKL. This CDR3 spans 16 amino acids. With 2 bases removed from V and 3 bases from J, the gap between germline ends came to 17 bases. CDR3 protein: CASSQQARVSRYEQYF. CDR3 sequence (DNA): TGCGCCAGCAGCCAACAAGCCAGGGTTTCTCGCTACGAGCAGTACTTC.

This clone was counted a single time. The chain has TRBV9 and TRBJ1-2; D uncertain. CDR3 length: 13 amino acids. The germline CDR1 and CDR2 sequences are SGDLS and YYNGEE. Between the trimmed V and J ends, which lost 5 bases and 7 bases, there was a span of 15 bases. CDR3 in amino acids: CASSGGGLSGYTF. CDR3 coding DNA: TGTGCCAGCAGTGGAGGAGGGCTCAGTGGCTACACCTTC.

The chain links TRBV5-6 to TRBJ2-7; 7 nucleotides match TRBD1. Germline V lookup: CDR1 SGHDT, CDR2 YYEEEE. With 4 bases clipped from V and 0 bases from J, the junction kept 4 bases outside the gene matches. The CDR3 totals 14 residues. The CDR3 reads CASSTGTVSYEQYF. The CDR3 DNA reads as TGTGCCAGCAGCACGGGGACAGTCTCCTACGAGCAGTACTTC.

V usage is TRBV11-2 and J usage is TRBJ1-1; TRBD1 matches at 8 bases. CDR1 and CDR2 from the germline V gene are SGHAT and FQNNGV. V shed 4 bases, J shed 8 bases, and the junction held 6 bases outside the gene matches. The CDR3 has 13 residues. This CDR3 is CASSYGQGLEAFF. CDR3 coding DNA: TGTGCCAGCAGCTACGGACAGGGTCTCGAAGCTTTCTTT.

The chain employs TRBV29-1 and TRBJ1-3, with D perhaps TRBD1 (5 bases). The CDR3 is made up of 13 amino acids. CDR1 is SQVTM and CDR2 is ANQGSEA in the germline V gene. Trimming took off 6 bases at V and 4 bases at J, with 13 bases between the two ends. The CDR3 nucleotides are TGCAGCGTGGCGACAGTTGCAGGAAACACCATATATTTT. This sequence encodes CSVATVAGNTIYF.

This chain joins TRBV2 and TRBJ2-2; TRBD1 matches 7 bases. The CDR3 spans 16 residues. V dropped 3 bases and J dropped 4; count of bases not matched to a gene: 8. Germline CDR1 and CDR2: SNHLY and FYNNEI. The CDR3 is CASSDFYRGSTGELFF. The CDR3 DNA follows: TGTGCCAGCAGTGACTTCTACAGGGGATCCACCGGGGAGCTGTTTTTT.

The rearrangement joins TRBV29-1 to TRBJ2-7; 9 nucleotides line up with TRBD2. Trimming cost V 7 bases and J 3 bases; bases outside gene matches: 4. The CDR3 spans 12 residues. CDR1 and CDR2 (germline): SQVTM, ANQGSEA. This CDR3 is CSARTSVYEQYF. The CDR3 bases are TGCAGCGCCCGGACTAGCGTCTACGAGCAGTACTTC.

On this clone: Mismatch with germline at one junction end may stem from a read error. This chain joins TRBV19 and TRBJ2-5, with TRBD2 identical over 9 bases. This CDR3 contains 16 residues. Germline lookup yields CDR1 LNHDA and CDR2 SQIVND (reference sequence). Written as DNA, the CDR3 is TGTGCCAGTAGTATAGCGGGGACTAGCCCAAGAGCGACCCGGTACTTC. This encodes CASSIAGTSPRATRYF.

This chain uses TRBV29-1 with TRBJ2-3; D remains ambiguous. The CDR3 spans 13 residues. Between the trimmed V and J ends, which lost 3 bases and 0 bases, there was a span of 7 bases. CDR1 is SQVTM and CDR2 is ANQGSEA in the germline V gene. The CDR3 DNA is TGCAGCGTTGACGAAGCTAGCACAGATACGCAGTATTTT. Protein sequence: CSVDEASTDTQYF.

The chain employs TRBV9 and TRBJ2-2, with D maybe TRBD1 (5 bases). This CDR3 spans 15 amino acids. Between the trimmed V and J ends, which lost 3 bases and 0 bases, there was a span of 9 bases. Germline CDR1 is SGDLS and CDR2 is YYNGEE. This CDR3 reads CASSADSANTGELFF. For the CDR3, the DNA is TGTGCCAGCAGCGCAGACAGCGCGAACACCGGGGAGCTGTTTTTT.

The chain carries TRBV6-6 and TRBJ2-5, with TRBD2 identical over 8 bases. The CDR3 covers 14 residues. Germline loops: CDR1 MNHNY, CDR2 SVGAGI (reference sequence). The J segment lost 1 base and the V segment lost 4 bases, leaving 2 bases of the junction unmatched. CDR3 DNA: TGTGCCAGCAGTTCGGGGGGGGGCCAAGAGACCCAGTACTTC. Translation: CASSSGGGQETQYF.

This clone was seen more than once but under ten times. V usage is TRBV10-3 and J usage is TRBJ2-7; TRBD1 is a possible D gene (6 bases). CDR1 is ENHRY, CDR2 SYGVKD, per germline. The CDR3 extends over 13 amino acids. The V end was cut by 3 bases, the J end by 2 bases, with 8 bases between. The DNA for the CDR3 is TGTGCCATCAGTGAAAGGGACACCTACGAGCAGTACTTC. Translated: CAISERDTYEQYF.

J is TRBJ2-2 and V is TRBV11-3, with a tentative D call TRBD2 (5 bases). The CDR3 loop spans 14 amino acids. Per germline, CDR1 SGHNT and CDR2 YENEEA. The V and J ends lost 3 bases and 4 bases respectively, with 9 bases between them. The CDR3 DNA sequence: TGTGCCAGCAGCTTTTTGGGGAGCACCGGGGAGCTGTTTTTT. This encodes CASSFLGSTGELFF.

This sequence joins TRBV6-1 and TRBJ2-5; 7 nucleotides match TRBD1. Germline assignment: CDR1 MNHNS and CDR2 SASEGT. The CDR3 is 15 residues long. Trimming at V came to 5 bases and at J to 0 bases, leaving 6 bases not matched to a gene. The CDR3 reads CASSPMQGDQETQYF. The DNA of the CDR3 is TGTGCCAGCAGTCCGATGCAGGGGGACCAAGAGACCCAGTACTTC.

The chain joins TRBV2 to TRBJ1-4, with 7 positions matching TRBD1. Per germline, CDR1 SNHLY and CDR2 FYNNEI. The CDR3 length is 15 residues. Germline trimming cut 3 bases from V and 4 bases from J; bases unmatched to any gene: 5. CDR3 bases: TGTGCCAGCAGTGAGTTGGGACAGATTAATGAAAAACTGTTTTTT. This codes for CASSELGQINEKLFF.

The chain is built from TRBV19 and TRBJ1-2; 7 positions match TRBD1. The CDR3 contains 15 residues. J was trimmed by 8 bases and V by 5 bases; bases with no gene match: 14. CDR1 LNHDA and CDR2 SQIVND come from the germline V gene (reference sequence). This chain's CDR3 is CASSPGTALILGYTF. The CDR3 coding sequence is TGTGCCAGTAGTCCCGGGACAGCCCTTATATTAGGCTACACCTTC. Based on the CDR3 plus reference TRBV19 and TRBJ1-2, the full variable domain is DGGITQSPKYLFRKEGQNVTLSCEQNLNHDAMYWYRQDPGQGLRLIYYSQIVNDFQKGDIAEGYSVSREKKESFPLTVTSAQKNPTAFYLCASSPGTALILGYTFGSGTRLTVV.

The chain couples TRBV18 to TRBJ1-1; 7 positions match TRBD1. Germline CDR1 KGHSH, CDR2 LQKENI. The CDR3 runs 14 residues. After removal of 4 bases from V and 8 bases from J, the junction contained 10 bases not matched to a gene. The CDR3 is CASSLPSTGSEAFF. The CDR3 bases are TGTGCCAGCTCACTACCGTCGACAGGGTCCGAAGCTTTCTTT.

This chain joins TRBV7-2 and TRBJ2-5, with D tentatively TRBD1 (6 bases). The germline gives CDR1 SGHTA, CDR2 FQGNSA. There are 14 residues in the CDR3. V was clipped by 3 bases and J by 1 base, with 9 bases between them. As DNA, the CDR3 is TGTGCCAGCAGCTTTCAGGGGATCCAAGAGACCCAGTACTTC. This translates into CASSFQGIQETQYF. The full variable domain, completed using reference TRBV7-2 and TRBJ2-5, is GAGVSQSPSNKVTEKGKDVELRCDPISGHTALYWYRQSLGQGLEFLIYFQGNSAPDKSGLPSDRFSAERTGGSVSTLTIQRTQQEDSAVYLCASSFQGIQETQYFGPGTRLLVL.

The DNA for the CDR3 is TGTGCCAGCAGCTTAGCCACCCCCTCGACAGGGTCCACAGATACGCAGTATTTT. Its protein is CASSLATPSTGSTDTQYF. This sequence joins TRBV7-9 and TRBJ2-3; 7 nucleotides agree with TRBD1. CDR3 length: 18 residues. The V gene's germline CDR1 is SEHNR and CDR2 FQNEAQ (reference sequence). Trimming at V came to 0 bases and at J to 2 bases, leaving 11 bases not matched to a gene.

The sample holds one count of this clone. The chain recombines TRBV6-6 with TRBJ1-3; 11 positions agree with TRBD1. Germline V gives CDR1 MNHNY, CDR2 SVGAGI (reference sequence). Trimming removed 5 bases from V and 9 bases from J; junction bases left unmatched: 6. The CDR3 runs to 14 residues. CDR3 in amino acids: CASSPGQGAPTIYF. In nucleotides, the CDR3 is TGTGCCAGCAGTCCCGGACAGGGGGCACCCACCATATATTTT.

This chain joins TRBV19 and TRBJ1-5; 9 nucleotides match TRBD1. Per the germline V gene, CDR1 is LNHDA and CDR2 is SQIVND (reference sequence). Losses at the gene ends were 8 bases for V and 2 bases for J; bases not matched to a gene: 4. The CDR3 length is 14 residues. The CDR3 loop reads CASLQGAGNQPQHF. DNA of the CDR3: TGTGCCAGTTTACAGGGGGCTGGCAATCAGCCCCAGCATTTT.

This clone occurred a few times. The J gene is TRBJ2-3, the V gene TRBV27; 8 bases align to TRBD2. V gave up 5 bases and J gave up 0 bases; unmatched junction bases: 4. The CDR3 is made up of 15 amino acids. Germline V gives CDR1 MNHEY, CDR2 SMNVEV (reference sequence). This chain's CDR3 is CASSPGTSSTDTQYF. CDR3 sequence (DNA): TGTGCCAGCAGTCCCGGGACTAGTAGCACAGATACGCAGTATTTT.